This TCR beta chain appears in the sequencing data of a study of blood T cell repertoires in COVID-19. Clones were read by immunoSEQ multiplex PCR, and TCRdb kept only the in-frame ones, dropping some. The sample lists fewer than 200,000 clones; 70% to 80% were seen once. Germline CDR1 and CDR2: SQVTM and ANQGSEA. CDR3 length: 13 amino acids. Trimming removed 6 bases from V and 7 bases from J; junction bases left unmatched: 11. Source material: PBMCs or T cells enriched from blood (not recorded which). The TCR originated in an older woman in a cohort exposed to, infected with or recovered from COVID-19 (not recorded which). The V and J genes are TRBV29-1 and TRBJ1-2, with 7 bases identical to TRBD1. The DNA for the CDR3 is TGCAGCGTGACCGTAGACAGGGATGGTGGCTACACCTTC. It encodes CSVTVDRDGGYTF.